The source of this T cell receptor (beta chain) is a study of CD8 T cells in Susac syndrome (dated by TCRdb to between 2019 and 2020). Background for the entire study: Whether CD8+ T cell activation and differentiation in Susac syndrome was antigen driven was tested using repertoire sequencing. The clonality of the CD8+ T cell repertoire was compared across approximately 12 healthy donors, 14 Susac syndrome patients and 15 multiple sclerosis patients. The research as a whole found: The study acknowledged that relatively few individuals were included in the TCR sequencing and HLA analysis.

The sample holds one count of this clonotype. Its binding antigen is unknown. Base qualities are not provided; no much larger clone lies one nucleotide away. A lone read offers only weak evidence. RNA was extracted using the RNeasy kit, and roughly 0.45 to 1 microgram was reverse transcribed with random hexamers. TCR beta CDR3 regions were amplified with the immunoSEQ multiplex PCR assay covering 54 Vbeta and 13 Jbeta segments. PCR amplification bias was corrected by using a synthetic template baseline for primer optimization and computational correction. As for the original processing: Reads were annotated to V, D and J genes per IMGT and analyzed with immunoSEQ Analyzer, keeping only productive sequences. Clonality was calculated as one minus the Shannon entropy normalized by log2 of the number of productive unique sequences. For each patient and control, public and private clones were evaluated within the 100 most prevalent clones. A clone was defined as Susac-specific if it was absent from the healthy and MS cohorts, from over 1,000 published viral clones and from other ImmuneACCESS disease sequences. TCRdb's own reprocessing of the public reads used fastp at Q25 and MiXCR and kept productive beta chains. Rows are combined by CDR3 protein, so each entry shows the most common genes and DNA. The V and J calls reflect TCRdb's pipeline rather than the authors' work. The sample records fewer than 150,000 distinct CDR3 sequences, around nine tenths of which are singletons. The ten biggest clones cover around 0.24% of the sample.

According to the germline V gene (reference sequence), CDR1 reads SEHNR and CDR2 reads FQNEAQ. V and J are truncated by 4 bases and 3 bases respectively, leaving an intervening sequence of 10 bases. There are 14 amino acids in the CDR3, from cysteine to phenylalanine inclusive. Of the read, only the CDR3 DNA is kept; its 42 bases are in frame from base 1. High-throughput TCR beta sequencing profiled peripheral blood CD8+ and CD4+ T cells from healthy donors, Susac syndrome patients and multiple sclerosis patients. Treatment-naive patients with stable or active relapsing-remitting disease fulfilling revised McDonald criteria were used as multiple sclerosis controls. Bulk CD8+ and CD4+ T cells were purified by magnetic negative isolation, while CD8+ TEMRA cells were enriched using FACS. Blood was drawn into EDTA tubes, processed within 24 hours, and PBMCs were isolated by density gradient centrifugation. PBMCs intended for TCR sequencing were cryopreserved in liquid nitrogen and were subsequently thawed in a 37 degrees C water bath. The sorted or isolated CD4+, CD8+ and CD8+ TEMRA cells had a purity of 90% or higher.

Sequenced: CD8+ T cells from PBMCs. The receptor comes from a human donor with multiple sclerosis. The rearranged segments are TRBV7-9 and TRBJ1-5, with no D gene named confidently. The DNA is as follows: TGTGCCAGCAGCTCGGACGGCGACAATCAGCCCCAGCATTTT. It encodes CASSSDGDNQPQHF.